This T cell receptor beta chain originates from a study of T cell responses to AZD1222 COVID-19 vaccine. As for this clone: Its matching antigen is unknown. The same CDR3 is also encoded by other DNA sequences in this sample.

There are 14 residues in the CDR3. Germline CDR1 SGHRS, CDR2 YFSETQ. Trimming pared 0 bases from V and 2 bases from J, leaving 5 bases between. Study conclusions and caveats: CD4 TCRs linked to vaccination spanned spike, dominating at 160-218 and 743-854.

Measured with immunoSEQ multiplex PCR; TCRdb has only the in-frame clones, and not every one. The data hold approximately 170,000 clones, with less than 95% observed a single time. The chain is built from TRBV5-1 and TRBJ2-2; the D is unclear. This TCR came from an adult in good health. The sequences come from peripheral blood, collected on day 0 of AZD1222 vaccination. CDR3 bases: TGCGCCAGCAGCTTGGCCGGTAACACCGGGGAGCTGTTTTTT. It yields the protein CASSLAGNTGELFF.